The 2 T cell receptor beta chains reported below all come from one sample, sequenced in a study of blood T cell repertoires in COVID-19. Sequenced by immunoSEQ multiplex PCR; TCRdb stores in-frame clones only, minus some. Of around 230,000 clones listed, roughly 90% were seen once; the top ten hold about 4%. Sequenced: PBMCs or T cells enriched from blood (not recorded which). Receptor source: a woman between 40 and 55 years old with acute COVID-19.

The CDR3 DNA follows: TGTGCCAGCAGCTCTGGACAGGGGTATGGCTACACCTTC. Encoded protein: CASSSGQGYGYTF. This chain connects TRBV5-6 to TRBJ1-2; TRBD1 agrees at 9 bases. The CDR3 is 13 amino acids. Germline V gives CDR1 SGHDT, CDR2 YYEEEE. Trimming took 3 bases from V and 5 from J; bases not matched to a gene: 2.

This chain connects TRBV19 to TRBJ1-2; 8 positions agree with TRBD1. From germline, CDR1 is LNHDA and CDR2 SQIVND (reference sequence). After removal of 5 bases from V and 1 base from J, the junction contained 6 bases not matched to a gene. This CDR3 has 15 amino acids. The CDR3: CASSADRGINYGYTF. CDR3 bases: TGTGCCAGTAGTGCTGACAGGGGTATTAACTATGGCTACACCTTC.